Following are 15 T cell receptor beta chains from one sample sequenced in a study of cytomegalovirus exposure and HLA in healthy donors. 60 Vbeta and 13 Jbeta primers were used in PCR. Assay used: immunoSEQ multiplex PCR; TCRdb lists only in-frame clones, some missing. The repertoire consists of approximately 120,000 clones, with over 65% occurring once and the leading ten covering roughly a tenth. The specimen sequenced was PBMCs. Source of these receptors: a man aged 30-40 years in good health and CMV-seropositive.

J is TRBJ2-3 and V is TRBV30; D gene uncertain. V was shortened by 0 bases and J by 0 bases, with 4 bases between the two germline ends. The CDR3 is made up of 13 amino acids. The V gene's germline CDR1 is GTSNPN and CDR2 SVGIG (reference sequence). The CDR3 is CAWSVLSTDTQYF. The DNA of the CDR3 is TGTGCCTGGAGTGTACTTAGCACAGATACGCAGTATTTT.

This sequence joins TRBV6-4 and TRBJ1-5, with TRBD1 as a possible D gene (6 bases). The V gene's germline CDR1 is MRHNA and CDR2 SNTAGT. V lost 3 bases and J 4 bases, leaving 10 bases between the germline ends. This CDR3 spans 14 amino acids. CDR3 in DNA: TGTGCCAGCAGTGAAACAGGGTTGAATCAGCCCCAGCATTTT. It codes for CASSETGLNQPQHF.

The chain combines TRBV29-1 with TRBJ1-2; D gene uncertain. This CDR3 comprises 14 residues. Germline loops: CDR1 SQVTM, CDR2 ANQGSEA. Trimming removed 4 bases from V and 4 bases from J, with 16 bases in between. The CDR3 DNA reads TGCAGCGTTGCCGGAGACCCCCGGGGCTATGGCTACACCTTC. As protein: CSVAGDPRGYGYTF.

This clone was observed a single time. This chain connects TRBV10-3 to TRBJ2-1; TRBD2 matches 7 bases. CDR1 and CDR2 (germline): ENHRY, SYGVKD. The V and J ends lost 3 bases and 7 bases, in that order; junction bases with no gene match: 12. The CDR3 runs to 16 residues. Here the CDR3 DNA reads TGTGCCATCAGTGATTCGGGGGGAGGGCCTACAAATGAGCAGTTCTTC. It translates to CAISDSGGGPTNEQFF.

V and J are TRBV9 and TRBJ2-3; 7 bases line up with TRBD1. CDR1 is SGDLS, CDR2 YYNGEE, per germline. This CDR3 contains 14 residues. J lost 4 bases, V lost 3 bases, and 5 bases had no gene match. The CDR3 bases are TGTGCCAGCAGCGGAGGGGGCGGAGCAGATACGCAGTATTTT. Translated: CASSGGGGADTQYF. The variable domain in full, completed from reference TRBV9 and TRBJ2-3, reads DSGVTQTPKHLITATGQRVTLRCSPRSGDLSVYWYQQSLDQGLQFLIQYYNGEERAKGNILERFSAQQFPDLHSELNLSSLELGDSALYFCASSGGGGADTQYFGPGTRLTVL.

The CDR3 loop is CASSSRSGTSGTPYEQYF. As DNA, the CDR3 is TGTGCCAGCAGTTCCAGATCCGGGACTAGCGGGACCCCCTACGAGCAGTACTTC. The V call is TRBV13, the J call TRBJ2-7, with 13 bases that match TRBD2. Germline lookup yields CDR1 PRHDT and CDR2 FYEKMQ (reference sequence). Trimming at V came to 6 bases and at J to 2 bases, leaving 13 bases not matched to a gene. CDR3 length equals 18 residues.

The chain's CDR3 is CASTMTSTLETQYF. The CDR3 DNA reads TGTGCCAGCACTATGACTAGTACCTTGGAGACCCAGTACTTC. The chain recombines TRBV2 with TRBJ2-5; a weak D match, TRBD2 (6 bases). Germline assignment: CDR1 SNHLY and CDR2 FYNNEI. The CDR3 contains 14 residues. V was pared by 7 bases and J by 5 bases, with 17 bases between.

V is TRBV2 and J is TRBJ1-2; 10 nucleotides agree with TRBD1. V lost 4 bases, J lost 2 bases, and 10 bases stayed unmatched. CDR1 and CDR2 from the germline V gene are SNHLY and FYNNEI. This CDR3 has 17 residues. As DNA, the CDR3 is TGTGCCAGCAGTGGGGGGGACAGGGGCGGGAACAACTATGGCTACACCTTC. Residues: CASSGGDRGGNNYGYTF.

The chain has TRBV4-3 and TRBJ1-1, with D perhaps matching TRBD1 (5 bases). The CDR3 is 16 residues long. Germline CDR1 LGHNA, CDR2 YSLEER. V shed 2 bases and J shed 0 bases, with 13 bases lying between them. CDR3 sequence: CASSQYPGLMNTEAFF. CDR3 in DNA: TGCGCCAGCAGCCAATACCCAGGGTTAATGAACACTGAAGCTTTCTTT.

This sequence joins TRBV11-3 and TRBJ1-1; TRBD1 agrees at 8 bases. In germline, CDR1 is SGHNT, CDR2 YENEEA. The V gene end was trimmed by 1 base and the J gene end by 12 bases; junction bases not matched to a gene: 7. The CDR3 is made up of 13 amino acids. The DNA of the CDR3 is TGTGCCAGCAGCTTAGTGGCAGGGGGCCAAACTTTCTTT. Encoded protein: CASSLVAGGQTFF.

This chain links TRBV15 with TRBJ2-3, with 7 bases matching TRBD1. The J segment lost 4 bases and the V segment lost 1 base, leaving 5 bases of the junction unmatched. The CDR3 has 15 amino acids. CDR1 and CDR2 (germline): LNHNV, YYDKDF (reference sequence). CDR3 amino acids: CATSRVAGGADTQYF. The DNA of the CDR3 is TGTGCCACCAGCAGAGTGGCAGGGGGAGCAGATACGCAGTATTTT.

The J gene is TRBJ2-5, the V gene TRBV6-5; D ambiguous. Judging by the DNA end, TRBJ2-7 fits better; the J call may be wrong. Germline V gene lookup returns CDR1 MNHEY and CDR2 SVGAGI. The CDR3 spans 13 residues. The CDR3 reads CASSYRPHYEQYF. The CDR3 region has the DNA TGTGCCAGCAGTTACCGGCCACACTACGAGCAGTACTTC.

The chain recombines TRBV2 with TRBJ1-5, with D possibly matching TRBD1 (6 bases). This CDR3 has 15 residues. The germline V gene encodes CDR1 SNHLY and CDR2 FYNNEI. The V end was cut by 1 base, the J end by 6 bases, with 13 bases between. In DNA form, the CDR3 reads TGTGCCAGCAGTGAAGAACGGGGGGCTGGTCAGCCCCAGCATTTT. Its translation is CASSEERGAGQPQHF.

V usage is TRBV4-1 and J usage is TRBJ2-7, with 12 bases fitting TRBD2. J was trimmed by 7 bases and V by 1 base; bases with no gene match: 5. The CDR3 contains 15 residues. Germline V gene lookup returns CDR1 MGHRA and CDR2 YSYEKL. For the CDR3, the DNA is TGCGCCAGCAGCCAAGGGCCTAGCGGGAGGGGGGAGCAGTACTTC. Translation: CASSQGPSGRGEQYF.

The V gene is TRBV27, the J gene TRBJ2-7; 7 bases are shared with TRBD1. The CDR3 has 13 residues. The germline V gene encodes CDR1 MNHEY and CDR2 SMNVEV (reference sequence). The V and J ends lost 5 bases and 4 bases, in that order; junction bases with no gene match: 5. CDR3 region: CASSEGGGYEQYF. As DNA, the CDR3 is TGTGCCAGCAGTGAAGGGGGCGGGTACGAGCAGTACTTC.